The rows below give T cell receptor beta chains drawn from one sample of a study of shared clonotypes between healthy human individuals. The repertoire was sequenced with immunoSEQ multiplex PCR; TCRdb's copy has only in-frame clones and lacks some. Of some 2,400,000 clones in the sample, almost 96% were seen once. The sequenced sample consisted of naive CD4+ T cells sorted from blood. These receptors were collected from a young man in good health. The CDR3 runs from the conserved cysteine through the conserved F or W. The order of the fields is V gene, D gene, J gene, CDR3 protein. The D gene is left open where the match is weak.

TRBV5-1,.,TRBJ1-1,CASSRGASMNTEAFF
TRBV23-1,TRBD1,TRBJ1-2,CASSQSTGGAQHGYTF
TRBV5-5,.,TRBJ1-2,CASSSKDTNYGYTF
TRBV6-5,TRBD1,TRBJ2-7,CASRQGVTYEQYF
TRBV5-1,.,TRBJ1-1,CASSLEMNTEAFF
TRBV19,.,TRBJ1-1,CASSIEGGTEAFF
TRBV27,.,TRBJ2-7,CASSSSPGLEQYF
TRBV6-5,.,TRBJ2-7,CASMGVSEQYF
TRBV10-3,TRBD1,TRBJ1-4,CAIKGQGGEKLFF
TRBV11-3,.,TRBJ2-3,CASSLSASSTDTQYF
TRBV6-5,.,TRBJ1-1,CASMGNTEAFF
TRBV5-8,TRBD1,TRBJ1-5,CASSPGQVLQPQHF
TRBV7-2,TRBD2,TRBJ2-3,CASSPGTISTDTQYF
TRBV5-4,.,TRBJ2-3,CASSLAREQNTDTQYF
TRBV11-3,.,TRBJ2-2,CASSSWTGDNTGELFF
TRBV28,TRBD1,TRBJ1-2,CASSLEQGAGGYTF
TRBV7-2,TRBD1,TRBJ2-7,CASSPDGTGGAYEQYF
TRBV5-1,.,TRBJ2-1,CASSEGGRYNEQFF
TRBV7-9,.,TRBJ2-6,CASSLVSGGPSGANVLTF
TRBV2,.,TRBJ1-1,CASSAQGPISTEAFF
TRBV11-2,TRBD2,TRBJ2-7,CASSPQWRGAEQYF
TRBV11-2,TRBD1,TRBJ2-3,CASRVDRVRLADTQYF
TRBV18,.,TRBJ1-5,CASSPQSRGPQHF
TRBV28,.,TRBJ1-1,CASRTSGTANTEAFF
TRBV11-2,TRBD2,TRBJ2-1,CASSPTFLAGKYNEQFF
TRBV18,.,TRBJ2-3,CASSPWTSDTQYF
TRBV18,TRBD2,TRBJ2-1,CASSPRTSGANEQFF
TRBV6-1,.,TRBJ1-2,CAGKYSSANYGYTF
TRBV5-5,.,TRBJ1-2,CASSLGQYGYTF
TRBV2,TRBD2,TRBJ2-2,CASSAIAGGTGELFF
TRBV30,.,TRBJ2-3,CAWSVSKGTDTQYF
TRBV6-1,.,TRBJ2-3,CASSASGFLDTQYF
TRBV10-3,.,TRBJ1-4,CAIRRGSTNEKLFF
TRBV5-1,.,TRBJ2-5,CASSLGGNGETQYF
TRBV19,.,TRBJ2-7,CASSIGPSYEQYF
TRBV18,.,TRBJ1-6,CASSPQQGGDSPLHF
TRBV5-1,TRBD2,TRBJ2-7,CASSWRGGSEQYF
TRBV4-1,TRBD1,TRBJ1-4,CASSQGQGLTNEKLFF
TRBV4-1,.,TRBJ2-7,CASSLDSSYEQYF
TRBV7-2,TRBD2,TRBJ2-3,CASSAAWGAGERDTQYF
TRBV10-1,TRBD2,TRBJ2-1,CASSESSGGYNEQFF
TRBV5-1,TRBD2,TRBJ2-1,CASSSGTSGGADEQFF
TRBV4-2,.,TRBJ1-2,CASSYDRNYGYTF
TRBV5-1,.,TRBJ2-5,CASSQGTFEETQYF
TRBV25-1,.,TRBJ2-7,CASRRADGGTYEQYF
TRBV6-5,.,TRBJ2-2,CASSYLGGLGELFF